This T cell receptor beta chain was identified in a study of T cells after yellow fever vaccination. Overall study context: Some fractions had low cell numbers, and these were prepared with SMART-Seq v4 Ultra Low Input.

The table lists this clonotype with a few counts. Its target is not known. Germline lookup yields CDR1 MGHRA and CDR2 YSYEKL. The CDR3 has 19 amino acids. The V segment lost 3 bases and the J segment 4 bases; nucleotides outside the gene matches: 12. Generation of TCR cDNA used 5'RACE template switching (which added a universal primer site and UMIs). TCRdb reanalysed the 5' RACE reads using MiXCR and keeps one entry per CDR3 protein. In the table there are about 130,000 distinct CDR3 sequences, under 9% of which are singletons. Points from the study as a whole: Though weaker, the secondary response peaked faster, on day 5 versus 15. Booster sampling recovered most clones from primary vaccination (around 96% CD4, around 90% CD8).

Material: CD8+ T cells sorted from PBMCs, obtained on the day of the yellow fever booster vaccination. The TCR originated in a man between 18 and 29 years old who received the YFV17D yellow fever vaccine. This chain uses TRBV4-1 with TRBJ2-6; 10 bases map to TRBD1. In DNA form, the CDR3 reads TGCGCCAGCAGCCACCCGAAGACAGGGGGCGAACCCGGGGCCAACGTCCTGACTTTC. It encodes CASSHPKTGGEPGANVLTF.